These 6 T cell receptor beta chains share one sample of origin, sequenced in a study of T cell changes during pregnancy in multiple sclerosis. Clones were sequenced by immunoSEQ multiplex PCR, and TCRdb holds only the in-frame ones, with some missing. The sample consists of tens of thousands of clones, approximately 96% of them appearing once. The source was peripheral blood, collected in the second trimester of pregnancy. Receptor source: a female donor with multiple sclerosis, enrolled in a pregnancy study.

V and J are TRBV30 and TRBJ1-5; D remains ambiguous. Germline V gene sequence: CDR1 GTSNPN, CDR2 SVGIG (reference sequence). CDR3 length equals 12 residues. V lost 3 bases, J lost 5 bases, and 8 bases lay in between. This CDR3 reads CAWSKEDQPQHF. In DNA form, the CDR3 reads TGTGCCTGGAGCAAAGAGGATCAGCCCCAGCATTTT.

The CDR3 sequence is CASSGRAGSSYNEQFF. The CDR3 bases are TGTGCCAGCAGCGGCCGGGCGGGAAGCTCCTACAATGAGCAGTTCTTC. This chain links TRBV11-3 with TRBJ2-1, with D perhaps matching TRBD2 (6 bases). The length of the CDR3 is 16 residues. V was clipped by 5 bases and J by 0 bases, with 14 bases between them. The germline gives CDR1 SGHNT, CDR2 YENEEA.

This clone has just one count. V is TRBV11-1 and J is TRBJ2-5; 12 bases map to TRBD2. Germline assignment: CDR1 SGHAT and CDR2 FQDESV (reference sequence). This CDR3 is 18 amino acids long. The V and J ends lost 0 bases and 3 bases, in that order; junction bases with no gene match: 8. This CDR3 is CASSLAVLAGGSEETQYF. The CDR3, as DNA: TGTGCCAGCAGCTTAGCGGTACTAGCGGGGGGATCTGAAGAGACCCAGTACTTC.

The count of this clone is one. The chain couples TRBV7-9 to TRBJ1-1; tentative D call: TRBD1 (5 bases). V was clipped by 0 bases and J by 1 base, with 9 bases between them. This CDR3 region has 15 residues. Germline V lookup: CDR1 SEHNR, CDR2 FQNEAQ (reference sequence). In nucleotides, the CDR3 is TGTGCCAGCAGCTTAGCGCAGGGCGGGAACACTGAAGCTTTCTTT. It encodes CASSLAQGGNTEAFF.

V gene TRBV4-1 combines with J gene TRBJ1-2, with D possibly matching TRBD1 (6 bases). This CDR3 region has 13 residues. The germline V and J ends were trimmed by 9 bases and 8 bases, with 19 bases remaining between them. Germline V CDR1 and CDR2: MGHRA, YSYEKL. The CDR3 bases are TGCGCCAGTGACCAGGGGAACGAAGACGGCTACACCTTC. Translating gives CASDQGNEDGYTF.

The chain links TRBV6-5 to TRBJ2-1; the match to TRBD1 covers 10 bases. V lost 8 bases, J lost 5 bases, and 9 bases stayed unmatched. Per the germline V gene, CDR1 is MNHEY and CDR2 is SVGAGI. The CDR3 has 15 amino acids. CDR3 sequence (DNA): TGTGCCAGCTCCCCCTCGGGACAGGGGAACAATGAGCAGTTCTTC. This translates into CASSPSGQGNNEQFF.